The clone carrying this T cell receptor (beta chain) has ten or more counts. The data were obtained in a study of read filtering for tumor transcriptome and immune sequencing. Overall study: Revised staging placed roughly 8 patients in R-ISS I, around 15 in II, 6 or 7 in III.

Molecular barcoded adaptors covering alpha/delta and beta/gamma chains were used on about 0.4 ug RNA. TCRdb recomputed calls from the reads with MiXCR, one row per CDR3 protein. The repertoire holds 5,000 to 6,500 distinct CDR3 sequences, with 21% as singletons. V shed 6 bases and J 1 base; nucleotides not matched to a gene: 5. The CDR3 totals 15 residues. Germline-derived CDR1 and CDR2 are DFQATT and SNEGSKA (reference sequence). This TCR was recovered from a donor aged 40 or older with multiple myeloma. The genes are TRBV20-1 and TRBJ2-5; 13 bases map to TRBD2. Input material: a population of CD138-negative cells sorted from bone marrow. The CDR3 DNA reads as TGCAGTGCGAAGGGACTAGCGGGGATCCAAGAGACCCAGTACTTC. Translating it yields CSAKGLAGIQETQYF.